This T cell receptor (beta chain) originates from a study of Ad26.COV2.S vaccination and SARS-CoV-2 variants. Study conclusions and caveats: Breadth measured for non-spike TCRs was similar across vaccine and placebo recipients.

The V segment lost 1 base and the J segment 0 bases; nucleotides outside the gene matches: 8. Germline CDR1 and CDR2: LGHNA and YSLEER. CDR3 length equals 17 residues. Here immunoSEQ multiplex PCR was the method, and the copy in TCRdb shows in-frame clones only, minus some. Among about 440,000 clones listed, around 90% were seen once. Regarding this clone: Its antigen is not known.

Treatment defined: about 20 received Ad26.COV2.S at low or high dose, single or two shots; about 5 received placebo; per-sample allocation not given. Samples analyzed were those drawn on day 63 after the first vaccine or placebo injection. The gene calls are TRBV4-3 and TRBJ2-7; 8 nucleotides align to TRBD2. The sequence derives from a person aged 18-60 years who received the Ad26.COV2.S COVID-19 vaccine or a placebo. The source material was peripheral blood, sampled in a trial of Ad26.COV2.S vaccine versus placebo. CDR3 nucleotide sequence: TGCGCCAGCAGCCAAGGGCCTCCAGCGGGGGTCTCCTACGAGCAGTACTTC. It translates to CASSQGPPAGVSYEQYF.